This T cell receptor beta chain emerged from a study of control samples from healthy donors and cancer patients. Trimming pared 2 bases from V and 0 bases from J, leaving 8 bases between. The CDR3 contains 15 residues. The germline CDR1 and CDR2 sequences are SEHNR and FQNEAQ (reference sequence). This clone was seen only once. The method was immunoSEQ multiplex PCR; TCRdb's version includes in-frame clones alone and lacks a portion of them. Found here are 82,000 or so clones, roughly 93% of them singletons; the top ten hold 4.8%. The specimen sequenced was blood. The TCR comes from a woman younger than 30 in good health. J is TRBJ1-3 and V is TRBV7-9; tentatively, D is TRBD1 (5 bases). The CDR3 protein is CASSLLGASGNTIYF. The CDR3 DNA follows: TGTGCCAGCAGCTTATTAGGGGCCTCTGGAAACACCATATATTTT.